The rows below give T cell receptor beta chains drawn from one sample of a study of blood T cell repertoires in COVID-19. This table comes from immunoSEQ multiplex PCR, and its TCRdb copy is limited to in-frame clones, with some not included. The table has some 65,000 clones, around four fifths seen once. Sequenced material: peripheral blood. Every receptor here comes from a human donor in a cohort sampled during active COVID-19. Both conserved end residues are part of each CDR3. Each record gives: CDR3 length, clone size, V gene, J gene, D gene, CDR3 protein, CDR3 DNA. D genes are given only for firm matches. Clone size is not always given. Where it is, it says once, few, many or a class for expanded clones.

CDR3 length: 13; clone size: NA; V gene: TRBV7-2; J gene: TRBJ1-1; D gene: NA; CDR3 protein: CASSHRDILGAFF; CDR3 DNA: TGTGCCAGCAGCCACCGGGACATTCTTGGAGCTTTCTTT
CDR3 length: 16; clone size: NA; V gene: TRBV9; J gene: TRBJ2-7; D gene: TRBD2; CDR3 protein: CASSVEAGAMVLGQYF; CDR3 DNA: TGTGCCAGCAGCGTAGAAGCGGGAGCCATGGTACTGGGGCAGTACTTC
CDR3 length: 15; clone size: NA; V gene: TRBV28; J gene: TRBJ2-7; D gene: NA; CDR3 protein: CASRAYSGLEYEQYF; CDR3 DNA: TGTGCCAGCAGAGCGTACTCCGGACTTGAGTACGAGCAGTACTTC
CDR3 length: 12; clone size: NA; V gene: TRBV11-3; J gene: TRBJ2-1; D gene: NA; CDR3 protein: CASSITGNEQFF; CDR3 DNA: TGTGCCAGCAGCATTACAGGGAATGAGCAGTTCTTC
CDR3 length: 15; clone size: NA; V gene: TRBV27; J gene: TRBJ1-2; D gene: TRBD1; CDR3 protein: CASSFGGGVGYGYTF; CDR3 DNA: TGTGCCAGCAGTTTCGGAGGGGGCGTCGGCTATGGCTACACCTTC
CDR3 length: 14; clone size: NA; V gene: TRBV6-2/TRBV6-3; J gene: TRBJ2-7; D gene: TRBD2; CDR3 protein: CASSRTSGTYEQYF; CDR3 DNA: TGTGCCAGCAGTAGGACTAGCGGGACCTACGAGCAGTACTTC
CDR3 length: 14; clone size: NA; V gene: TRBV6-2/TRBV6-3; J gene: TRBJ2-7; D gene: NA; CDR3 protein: CASSYSRGFYEQYF; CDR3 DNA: TGTGCCAGCAGTTACTCGAGGGGGTTCTACGAGCAGTACTTC
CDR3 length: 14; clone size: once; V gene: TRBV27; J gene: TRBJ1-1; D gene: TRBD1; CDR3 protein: CASSPQGSGTEAFF; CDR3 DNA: TGTGCCAGCAGCCCACAGGGGAGCGGCACTGAAGCTTTCTTT
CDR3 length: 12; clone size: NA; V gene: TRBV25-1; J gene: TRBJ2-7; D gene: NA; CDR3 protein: CASSGDAYEQYF; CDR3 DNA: TGTGCCTCTTCGGGGGATGCGTACGAGCAGTACTTC
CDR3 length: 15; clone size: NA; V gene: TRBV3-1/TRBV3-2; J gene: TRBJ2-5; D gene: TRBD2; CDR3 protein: CASSQYSGRGETQYF; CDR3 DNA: TGTGCCAGCAGCCAGTACAGCGGGAGAGGAGAGACCCAGTACTTC
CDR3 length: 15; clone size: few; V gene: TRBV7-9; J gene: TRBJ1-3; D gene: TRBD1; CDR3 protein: CASDRGVVSGNTIYF; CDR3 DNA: TGTGCCTCGGACAGGGGGGTGGTCTCTGGAAACACCATATATTTT
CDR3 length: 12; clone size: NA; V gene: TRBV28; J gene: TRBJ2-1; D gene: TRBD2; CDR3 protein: CASGLANNEQFF; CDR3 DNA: TGTGCCAGCGGACTAGCGAACAATGAGCAGTTCTTC
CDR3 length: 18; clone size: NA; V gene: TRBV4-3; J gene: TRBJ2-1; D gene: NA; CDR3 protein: CASSQEPYRVGSYNEQFF; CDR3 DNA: TGCGCCAGCAGCCAGGAACCCTACAGGGTAGGCTCCTACAATGAGCAGTTCTTC
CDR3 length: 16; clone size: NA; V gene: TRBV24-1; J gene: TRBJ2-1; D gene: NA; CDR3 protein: CATSGFAGSSYNEQFF; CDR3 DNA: TGTGCCACCAGTGGCTTTGCAGGAAGCTCCTACAATGAGCAGTTCTTC
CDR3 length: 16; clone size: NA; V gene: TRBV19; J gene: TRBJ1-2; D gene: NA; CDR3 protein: CATQAGARTANYGYTF; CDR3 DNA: TGTGCCACCCAGGCAGGTGCCAGGACAGCTAACTATGGCTACACCTTC
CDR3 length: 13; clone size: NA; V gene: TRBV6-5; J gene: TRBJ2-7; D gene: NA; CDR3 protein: CASRPETSTTEYF; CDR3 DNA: TGTGCCAGCCGACCCGAGACTAGTACGACTGAGTACTTC
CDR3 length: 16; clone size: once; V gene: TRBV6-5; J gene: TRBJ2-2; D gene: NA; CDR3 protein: CASSYSSTRNTGELFF; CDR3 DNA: TGTGCCAGCAGTTACAGTTCCACTAGGAACACCGGGGAGCTGTTTTTT
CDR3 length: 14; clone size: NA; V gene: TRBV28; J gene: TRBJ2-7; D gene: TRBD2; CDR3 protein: CASSSGLAGEEQYF; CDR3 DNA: TGTGCCAGCAGTTCGGGACTAGCGGGAGAGGAGCAGTACTTC
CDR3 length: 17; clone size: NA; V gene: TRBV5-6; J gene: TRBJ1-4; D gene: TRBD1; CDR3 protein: CASSHLSQGQGREKLFF; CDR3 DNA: TGTGCCAGCAGCCATCTCTCGCAGGGACAGGGAAGGGAAAAACTGTTTTTT
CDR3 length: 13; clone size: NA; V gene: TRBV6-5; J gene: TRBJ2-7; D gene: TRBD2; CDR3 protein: CASSYSSGAEQYF; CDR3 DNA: TGTGCCAGCAGTTACTCGAGCGGGGCCGAGCAGTACTTC
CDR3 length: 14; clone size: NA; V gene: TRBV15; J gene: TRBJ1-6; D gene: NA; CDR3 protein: CATSRDRVESPLHF; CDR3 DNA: TGTGCCACCAGCAGAGACAGGGTGGAATCACCCCTCCACTTT
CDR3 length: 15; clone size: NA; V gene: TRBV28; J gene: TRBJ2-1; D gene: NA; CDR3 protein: CASSLSLSSYNEQFF; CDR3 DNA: TGTGCCAGCAGTTTATCGCTCAGCTCCTACAATGAGCAGTTCTTC
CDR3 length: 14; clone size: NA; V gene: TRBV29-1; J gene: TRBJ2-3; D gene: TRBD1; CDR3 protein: CSVDRGPSTDTQYF; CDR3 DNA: TGCAGCGTGGACAGGGGACCATCCACAGATACGCAGTATTTT
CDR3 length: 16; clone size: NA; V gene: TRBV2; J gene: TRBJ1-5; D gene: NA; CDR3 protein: CASSFNKGGSNQPQHF; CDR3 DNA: TGTGCCAGCAGTTTTAATAAAGGGGGTAGCAATCAGCCCCAGCATTTT
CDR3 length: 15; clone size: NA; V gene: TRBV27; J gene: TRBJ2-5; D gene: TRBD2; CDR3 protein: CASSSSLAGVETQYF; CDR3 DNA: TGTGCCAGCAGTTCCTCACTAGCGGGAGTTGAGACCCAGTACTTC
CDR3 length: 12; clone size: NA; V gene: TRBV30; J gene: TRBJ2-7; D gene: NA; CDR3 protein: CAWSVTSYEQYF; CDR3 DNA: TGTGCCTGGAGTGTTACCAGCTACGAGCAGTACTTC
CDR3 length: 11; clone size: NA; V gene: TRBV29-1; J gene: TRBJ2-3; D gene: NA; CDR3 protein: CSVTGSSTQYF; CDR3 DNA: TGCAGCGTTACGGGATCATCGACGCAGTATTTT
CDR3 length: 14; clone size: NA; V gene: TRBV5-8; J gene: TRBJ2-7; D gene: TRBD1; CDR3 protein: CASSRRQGSHEQYF; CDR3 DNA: TGTGCCAGCAGCCGCAGACAGGGTTCCCACGAGCAGTACTTC
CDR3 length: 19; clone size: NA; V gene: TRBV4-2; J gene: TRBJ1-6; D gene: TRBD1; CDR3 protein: CASSRSIGRDRGPGSPLHF; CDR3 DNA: TGTGCCAGCAGCCGATCTATCGGCAGGGACAGGGGGCCGGGTTCACCCCTCCACTTT
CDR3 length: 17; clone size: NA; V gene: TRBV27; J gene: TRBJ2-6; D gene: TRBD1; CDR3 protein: CASSSGQTLSGANVLTF; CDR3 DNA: TGTGCCAGCAGCTCGGGACAGACCCTCTCTGGGGCCAACGTCCTGACTTTC
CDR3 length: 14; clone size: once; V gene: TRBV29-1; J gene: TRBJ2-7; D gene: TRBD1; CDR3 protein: CSVEEVDRPYEQYF; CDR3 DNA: TGCAGCGTTGAAGAGGTGGACAGGCCCTACGAGCAGTACTTC
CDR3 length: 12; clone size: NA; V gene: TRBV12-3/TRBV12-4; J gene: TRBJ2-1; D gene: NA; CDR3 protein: CASSYGLNEQFF; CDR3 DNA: TGTGCCAGCAGTTACGGTCTCAATGAGCAGTTCTTC
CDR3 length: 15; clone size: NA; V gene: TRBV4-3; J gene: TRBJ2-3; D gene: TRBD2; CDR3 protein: CASSQGASGRDTQYF; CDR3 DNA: TGCGCCAGCAGCCAAGGGGCTAGCGGCAGAGATACGCAGTATTTT
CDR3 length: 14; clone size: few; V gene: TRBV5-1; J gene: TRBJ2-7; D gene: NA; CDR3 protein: CASSLAGQGTEQYF; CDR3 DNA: TGCGCCAGCAGCTTGGCCGGGCAGGGGACCGAGCAGTACTTC
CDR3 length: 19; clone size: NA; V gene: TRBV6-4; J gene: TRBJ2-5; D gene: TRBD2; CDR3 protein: CASSDSKFGLAPYQETQYF; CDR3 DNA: TGTGCCAGCAGTGACTCGAAGTTCGGACTAGCGCCGTACCAAGAGACCCAGTACTTC
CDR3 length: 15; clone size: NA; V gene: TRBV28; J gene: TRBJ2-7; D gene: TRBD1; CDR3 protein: CASRTGTGGSYEQYF; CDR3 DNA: TGTGCCAGCAGGACCGGGACAGGGGGGTCCTACGAGCAGTACTTC
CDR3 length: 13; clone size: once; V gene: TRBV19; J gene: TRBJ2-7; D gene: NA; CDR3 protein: CASRFRGSYEQYF; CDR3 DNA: TGTGCCAGCCGATTCAGGGGTAGCTACGAGCAGTACTTC
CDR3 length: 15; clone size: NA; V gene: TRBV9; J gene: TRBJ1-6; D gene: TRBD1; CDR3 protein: CASSGTGQENSPLHF; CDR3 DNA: TGTGCCAGCAGCGGAACCGGACAGGAAAATTCACCCCTCCACTTT
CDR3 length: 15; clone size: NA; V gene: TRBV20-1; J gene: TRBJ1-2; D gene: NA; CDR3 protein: CSASSSLAGQYGYTF; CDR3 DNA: TGCAGTGCTAGTTCTTCCCTCGCGGGGCAGTATGGCTACACCTTC
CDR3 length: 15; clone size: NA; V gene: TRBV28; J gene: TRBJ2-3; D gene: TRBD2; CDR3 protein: CASSSTSGRQDTQYF; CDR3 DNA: TGTGCCAGCAGTTCCACTAGCGGGAGGCAGGATACGCAGTATTTT
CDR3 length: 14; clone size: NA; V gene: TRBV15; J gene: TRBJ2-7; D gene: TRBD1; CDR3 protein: CATSRDQGAYEQYF; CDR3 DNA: TGTGCCACCAGCAGGGATCAGGGGGCTTACGAGCAGTACTTC
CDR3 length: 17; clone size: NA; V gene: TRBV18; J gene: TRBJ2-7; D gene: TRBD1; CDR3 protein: CASSLRGSQSLGYEQYF; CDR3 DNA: TGTGCCAGCTCACTCAGGGGGAGCCAGTCCCTAGGCTACGAGCAGTACTTC
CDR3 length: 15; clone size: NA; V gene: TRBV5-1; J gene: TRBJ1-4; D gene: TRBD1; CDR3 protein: CASSPGQGASEKLFF; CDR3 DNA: TGCGCCAGCAGCCCGGGACAGGGGGCTAGTGAAAAACTGTTTTTT
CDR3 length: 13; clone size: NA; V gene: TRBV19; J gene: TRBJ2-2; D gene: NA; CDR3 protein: CATQTLNTGELFF; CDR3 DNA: TGTGCCACACAAACCTTGAACACCGGGGAGCTGTTTTTT
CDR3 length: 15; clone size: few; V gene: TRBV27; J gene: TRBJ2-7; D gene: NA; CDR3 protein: CASSVGGGWSYEQYF; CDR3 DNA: TGTGCCAGCAGTGTAGGGGGTGGATGGTCCTACGAGCAGTACTTC
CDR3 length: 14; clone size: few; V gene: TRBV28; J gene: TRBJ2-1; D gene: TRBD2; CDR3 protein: CASGRGRAYNEQFF; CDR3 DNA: TGTGCCAGCGGACGCGGGAGGGCCTACAATGAGCAGTTCTTC
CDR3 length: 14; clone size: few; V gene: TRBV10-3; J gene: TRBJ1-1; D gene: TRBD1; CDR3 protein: CATRQGGELTEAFF; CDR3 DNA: TGTGCCACCAGACAGGGAGGGGAATTGACTGAAGCTTTCTTT
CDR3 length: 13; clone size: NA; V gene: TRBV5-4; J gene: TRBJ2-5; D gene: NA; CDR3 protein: CASSRGIQETQYF; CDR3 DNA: TGTGCCAGCAGCCGCGGAATTCAAGAGACCCAGTACTTC
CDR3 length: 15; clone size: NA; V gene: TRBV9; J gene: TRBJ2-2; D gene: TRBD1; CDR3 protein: CASSPRTGPTGELFF; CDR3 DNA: TGTGCCAGCAGCCCCCGGACAGGGCCCACCGGGGAGCTGTTTTTT
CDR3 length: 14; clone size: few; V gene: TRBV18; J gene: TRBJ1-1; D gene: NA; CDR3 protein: CASAAAGWGAEAFF; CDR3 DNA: TGTGCCAGCGCAGCGGCAGGGTGGGGGGCTGAAGCTTTCTTT
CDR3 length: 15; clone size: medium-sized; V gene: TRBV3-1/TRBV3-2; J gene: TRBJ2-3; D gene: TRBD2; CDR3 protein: CASSQGGGRADTQYF; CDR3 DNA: TGTGCCAGCAGCCAAGGTGGCGGGAGGGCAGATACGCAGTATTTT
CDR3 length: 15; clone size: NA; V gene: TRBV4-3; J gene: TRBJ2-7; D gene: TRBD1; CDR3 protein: CASSPGQGPSYEQYF; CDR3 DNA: TGCGCCAGCAGCCCAGGACAGGGGCCCTCCTACGAGCAGTACTTC
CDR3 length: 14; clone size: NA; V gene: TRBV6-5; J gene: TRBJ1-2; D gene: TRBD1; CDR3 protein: CASRPTGGGDGYTF; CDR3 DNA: TGTGCCAGCAGGCCAACAGGGGGCGGGGATGGCTACACCTTC
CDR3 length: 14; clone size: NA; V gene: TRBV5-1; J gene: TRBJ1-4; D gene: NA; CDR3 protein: CASSFGDANEKLFF; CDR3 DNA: TGCGCCAGCAGCTTCGGGGATGCGAATGAAAAACTGTTTTTT
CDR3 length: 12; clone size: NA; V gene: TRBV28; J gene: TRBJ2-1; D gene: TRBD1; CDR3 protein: CASSDRDNEQFF; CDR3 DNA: TGTGCCAGCAGTGACAGGGACAATGAGCAGTTCTTC
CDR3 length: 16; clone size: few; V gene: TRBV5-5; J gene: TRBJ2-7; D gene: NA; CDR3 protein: CASSLVQQGGGYEQYF; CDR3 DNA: TGTGCCAGCAGCTTGGTTCAGCAGGGCGGAGGGTACGAGCAGTACTTC
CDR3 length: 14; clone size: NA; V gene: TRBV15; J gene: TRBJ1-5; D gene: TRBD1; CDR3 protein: CATSPQGSNQPQHF; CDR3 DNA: TGTGCCACCAGCCCACAGGGGAGCAATCAGCCCCAGCATTTT
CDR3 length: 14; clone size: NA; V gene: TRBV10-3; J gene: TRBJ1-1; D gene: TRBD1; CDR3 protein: CAITGVRGDTEAFF; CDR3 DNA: TGTGCCATCACTGGGGTCAGGGGGGACACTGAAGCTTTCTTT
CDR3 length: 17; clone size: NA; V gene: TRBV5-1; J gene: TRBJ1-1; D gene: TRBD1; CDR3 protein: CASSLAGTGPMNTEAFF; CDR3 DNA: TGCGCCAGCAGCTTGGCCGGGACAGGGCCCATGAACACTGAAGCTTTCTTT
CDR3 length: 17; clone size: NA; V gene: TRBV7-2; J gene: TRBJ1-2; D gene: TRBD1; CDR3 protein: CASSPGTGGAANYGYTF; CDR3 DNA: TGTGCCAGCAGCCCGGGGACAGGGGGCGCCGCTAACTATGGCTACACCTTC